The T cell receptor (beta chain) under discussion was sequenced for a study of blood T cell repertoires in COVID-19. Study overall: Sites in the United States, Italy and Spain provided acute and convalescent COVID-19 samples. The analysed material was cDNA or gDNA that came from T cells, B-cell-depleted T cells, or PBMCs.

In the authors' workflow: It was from reference gene primer amplification that nucleated cell counts were estimated. Sequencing was performed with immunoSEQ multiplex PCR; in TCRdb, only in-frame clones are kept and a portion is missing. V and J calls and clone size are as listed in that table; D and trimming were resolved from the DNA. The repertoire has 150,000 or so clones, approximately 90% of them found once; the top ten carry about 5%. The receptor's source is a human donor in a cohort sampled during active COVID-19. The sequenced sample consisted of peripheral blood.

The CDR3 DNA reads as TGTGCCAGCAGTCGAGGACAGGGGGTCGTATTATCCACTGAAGCTTTCTTT. This codes for CASSRGQGVVLSTEAFF. The chain uses TRBV6-6 and TRBJ1-1, with 10 positions matching TRBD1. CDR3 length: 17 residues. V shed 5 bases and J 4 bases; nucleotides not matched to a gene: 13. Per germline, CDR1 MNHNY and CDR2 SVGAGI (reference sequence).